Listed here is a single TCR beta chain. This entry comes from a study of blood T cells in healthy people across ages. Per germline, CDR1 SEHNR and CDR2 FQNEAQ (reference sequence). The V and J ends lost 2 bases and 15 bases respectively, with 16 bases between them. The CDR3 is 13 residues long. A second PCR of roughly 7 to 11 cycles used a sample-barcoded 5' primer and a J-beta primer mix. Via MiXCR, TCRdb re-called the 5' RACE reads, giving one row per CDR3 protein. The table lists approximately 320,000 distinct CDR3 sequences, around 29% of them singletons. The clonotype was recovered from a woman between 65 and 79 years old in good health. Sequencing was performed on blood. The V call is TRBV7-9, the J call TRBJ1-4; D is uncertain. The CDR3 sequence is CASSLKEGPVVFF. The DNA for the CDR3 is TGTGCCAGCAGCTTAAAGGAGGGCCCGGTAGTGTTTTTT.